This TCR beta chain appears in the sequencing data of a study of blood T cell repertoires in COVID-19. Assay used: immunoSEQ multiplex PCR; TCRdb lists only in-frame clones, some missing. The sample shows about 39,000 clones, around nine tenths of them seen only once. The sample consisted of peripheral blood. This TCR was recovered from a human donor in a cohort sampled during active COVID-19.

CDR3 loop: CASSSSGGIYEQYF. Written as DNA, the CDR3 is TGTGCCAGCTCATCGAGCGGGGGAATCTACGAGCAGTACTTC. V and J are TRBV18 and TRBJ2-7, with 8 bases fitting TRBD2. Germline V gives CDR1 KGHSH, CDR2 LQKENI. This CDR3 has 14 amino acids. V lost 5 bases, J lost 3 bases, and 6 bases stayed unmatched. The full variable domain, rest sourced from reference TRBV18 and TRBJ2-7, is NAGVMQNPRHLVRRRGQEARLRCSPMKGHSHVYWYRQLPEEGLKFMVYLQKENIIDESGMPKERFSAEFPKEGPSILRIQQVVRGDSAAYFCASSSSGGIYEQYFGPGTRLTVT.